This T cell receptor (beta chain) is drawn from a study of identical twins. Whole-study findings and limits: Low generation probability was overrepresented in out-of-frame alpha sequences shared by twins. Cross-sectional statistics underpinned the conclusions; the same donors were not followed.

A template switching step contributed a universal primer site, while unique molecular identifiers were present in the cDNA. TCRdb ran MiXCR on the 5' RACE reads and lists one entry per CDR3 protein. Of fewer than 500,000 distinct CDR3 sequences in the sample, roughly an eighth were seen once. In this sample, this clonotype turned up a few times. Its specificity is not known. All donors were healthy Caucasians. V gave up 1 base and J gave up 2 bases, with 11 bases separating them. The CDR3 covers 15 residues. The sample was also reused in another study, on yellow fever vaccine responses in identical twins.

The clonotype comes from a woman aged 18-29 years in good health. V and J are TRBV12-3 or TRBV12-4 and TRBJ2-5; possible D gene TRBD1, 5 bases. The sequenced material came from CD4+ T cells sorted from blood. The CDR3 loop reads CASSLGAGLQETQYF. In nucleotides, the CDR3 is TGTGCCAGCAGTTTAGGGGCAGGGTTACAAGAGACCCAGTACTTC.